The clone carrying this T cell receptor beta chain was observed once. Its antigen is undetermined. CDR1 and CDR2 from the germline V gene are LGHNA and YSLEER. Trimming at V came to 0 bases and at J to 12 bases, leaving 16 bases not matched to a gene. This CDR3 is 17 amino acids long. This sample's time point: week 5, during vaccination. Doses consisted of 300 ug of mutant IDH1 20-mer peptide each, paired with topical imiquimod. The data were produced by immunoSEQ multiplex PCR, yet TCRdb's version contains in-frame clones alone and is incomplete. The profile shows tens of thousands of clones, around 90% of them singletons. These data are taken from a study of a mutant IDH1 vaccine in newly diagnosed glioma. Whole-study context: At weeks 1, 3, 5, 7, 11, 15, 19 and 23, patients received a vaccination, eight in all.

This sequence was found in a man between 18 and 35 years old with glioma. V is TRBV4-3 and J is TRBJ2-2; 7 bases are a match to TRBD1. This specimen consisted of PBMCs, obtained from a glioma patient whose treatment included an IDH1 peptide vaccine. The CDR3 loop reads CASSQEGRTQGLEKLFF. Written as DNA, the CDR3 is TGCGCCAGCAGCCAAGAGGGGAGAACACAGGGGTTGGAAAAGCTGTTTTTT.